The subject of this entry is one T cell receptor beta chain. Its antigen is currently unknown. TCR alpha and beta CDR3 regions were amplified from RNA using iRepertoire nested multiplex PCR. Input was 100-400 ng of tissue mRNA or PBMC total RNA. TCRdb re-called the multiplex PCR reads through MiXCR, storing one row per CDR3 protein. The sample lists some 150,000 distinct CDR3 sequences, about two fifths seen once, with roughly a fifth in the top ten. The data originate from a study of glioma-infiltrating T cells. General study findings and limits: Only very few CDR3 sequences appeared in both tissue and blood. Above-expected tissue-blood divergence occurred in all gliomas, most in low-grade ones.

The germline V gene has CDR1 LGHDT and CDR2 YNNKEL (reference sequence). V lost 0 bases, J lost 5 bases, and 8 bases lay in between. CDR3 length equals 13 residues. Material: glioma tissue, nonneoplastic brain tissue, or PBMCs (not recorded which). This chain joins TRBV3-1 and TRBJ2-7; tentatively, D is TRBD1 (5 bases). This TCR was sampled from a human donor with low-grade glioma or glioblastoma, undergoing nonglioma brain surgery, or in good health (not recorded which). The CDR3 reads CASSQEGVHEQYF. CDR3 nucleotide sequence: TGTGCCAGCAGCCAAGAAGGGGTCCACGAGCAGTACTTC.